This T cell receptor (beta chain) is drawn from a study of T cell responses to AZD1222 COVID-19 vaccine. As concerns this clone: Its antigen is as yet unknown.

This CDR3 is 21 amino acids long. Germline CDR1 is MDHEN and CDR2 is SYDVKM. V shed 6 bases, J shed 6 bases, and the junction held 24 bases outside the gene matches. Clones were read by immunoSEQ multiplex PCR, and TCRdb kept only the in-frame ones, dropping some. This sample has about 150,000 clones, with about 93% found just once. Study conclusions and caveats: At baseline, just a handful of AZD1222 recipients tested seropositive. Donors skewed white British and female; clonal diversity was possibly underestimated. Dominant CD4 TCR responses targeted spike regions 160-218 and 743-854.

This chain links TRBV28 with TRBJ2-1; 12 nucleotides match TRBD2. Here the sequenced sample was peripheral blood, taken on day 0 of AZD1222 vaccination. This clonotype originated in an adult in good health. The CDR3 here is CASSHPAGLAGSRGGGNEQFF. The CDR3 DNA is TGTGCCAGCAGCCATCCCGCCGGACTAGCGGGAAGTCGAGGCGGAGGCAATGAGCAGTTCTTC.